A selection of T cell receptor beta chains follows, all from one sample in a study of T cell clones after liver transplantation. Clones were sequenced by immunoSEQ multiplex PCR, and TCRdb holds only the in-frame ones, with some missing. The data contain about 75,000 clones, 80% to 85% of them singletons. This sample comprised CD4+ T cells from blood, obtained less than 50 months after liver transplant. These receptor sequences come from a human patient who received a liver transplant. Some of the T cells might come from the graft donor. The conserved cysteine and the conserved F or W are not part of the CDR3 here. Only some rows state a clone size, as once, few, many or a class for expanded clones.

TRBJ1-5,13,TRBV5-5,-,ASSLSGWDGQPQH
TRBJ2-7,13,TRBV5-1,-,ASSSLGTSGSEQY
TRBJ2-1,13,TRBV4-1,-,ASSQDGQTHNEQF
TRBJ1-2,13,TRBV7-9,-,ASSPGQSPNYGYT
TRBJ2-1,8,TRBV20-1,few,SALYNEQF
TRBJ2-5,11,TRBV18,-,ASSRQVQETQY
TRBJ2-3,17,TRBV28,-,ASSLLGGGGSGLVDTQY
TRBJ2-3,14,TRBV19,-,ASNKAGGLGTDTQY
TRBJ2-3,11,TRBV9,-,ASSVRLTDTQY
TRBJ1-1,11,TRBV6-5,-,ASSYLENTEAF